These T cell receptor beta chains were read from a single sample in a study of cytomegalovirus exposure and HLA in healthy donors. The method was immunoSEQ multiplex PCR; TCRdb's version includes in-frame clones alone and lacks a portion of them. The sample includes approximately 300,000 clones, 84% of them seen just once. Specimen: PBMCs. The receptors come from a middle-aged woman in good health and CMV-seropositive. Each CDR3 is given with its conserved first and last residue. D genes are given only for firm matches. Clone size, where shown, is once, few, many, or a class for clones that have expanded.

j_call | clone_size | d_call | v_call | cdr3_aa | cdr3_nt
TRBJ2-2 | NA | NA | TRBV30 | CAWSTRVLGGRELFF | TGTGCCTGGAGTACCAGGGTTCTCGGTGGCCGGGAGCTGTTTTTT
TRBJ2-3 | NA | TRBD2 | TRBV25-1 | CASSEFFRSGSRDTQYF | TGTGCCAGCAGTGAATTTTTTAGGAGCGGGAGTAGGGATACGCAGTATTTT
TRBJ1-1 | NA | NA | TRBV19 | CASGEGDTEAFF | TGTGCCAGTGGAGAGGGGGACACTGAAGCTTTCTTT
TRBJ2-7 | NA | TRBD2 | TRBV9 | CASSVEGGAFSYEQYF | TGTGCCAGCAGCGTAGAGGGAGGGGCTTTCTCCTACGAGCAGTACTTC
TRBJ2-7 | NA | TRBD1 | TRBV7-2 | CASVETRGRTEEQYF | TGTGCCAGCGTCGAGACGAGGGGGCGCACGGAGGAGCAGTACTTC
TRBJ1-1 | few | NA | TRBV19 | CASRTAEGTEAFF | TGTGCCAGCAGGACCGCGGAGGGCACTGAAGCTTTCTTT
TRBJ2-7 | NA | TRBD2 | TRBV10-3 | CAIAGDERERGYEQYF | TGTGCCATCGCGGGGGATGAGCGGGAGAGAGGTTACGAGCAGTACTTC
TRBJ1-1 | many | NA | TRBV28 | CASSFRGSEAFF | TGTGCCAGCAGTTTCCGGGGGAGTGAAGCTTTCTTT
TRBJ2-4 | once | TRBD1 | TRBV6-5 | CASSRGTENIQYF | TGTGCCAGCAGTAGGGGGACAGAAAACATTCAGTACTTC
TRBJ1-6 | NA | TRBD1 | TRBV6-5 | CASSPRTGNSPLHF | TGTGCCAGCAGTCCCCGGACAGGCAATTCACCCCTCCACTTT
TRBJ2-7 | NA | NA | TRBV11-3 | CASSLDWGGLSYEQYF | TGTGCCAGCAGCTTAGATTGGGGGGGGCTCTCCTACGAGCAGTACTTC
TRBJ2-6 | NA | NA | TRBV1 | CTSSQDLPGTGTGANVLTF | TGCACCAGCAGCCAAGATCTTCCGGGGACAGGGACTGGGGCCAACGTCCTGACTTTC
TRBJ1-5 | once | TRBD1 | TRBV6-5 | CASSYGGGDQPQHF | TGTGCCAGCAGTTACGGAGGGGGCGATCAGCCCCAGCATTTT
TRBJ2-4 | once | NA | TRBV5-1 | CASSPVSGSNIQYF | TGCGCCAGCAGCCCGGTCTCGGGGAGCAACATTCAGTACTTC
TRBJ2-3 | NA | TRBD2 | TRBV13 | CASSSTGLAEGTDTQYF | TGTGCCAGCAGCTCGACGGGACTAGCGGAGGGCACAGATACGCAGTATTTT
TRBJ2-2 | NA | NA | TRBV5-1 | CASSLGSGVNTGELFF | TGCGCCAGCAGCTTGGGTAGCGGCGTCAACACCGGGGAGCTGTTTTTT
TRBJ2-6 | NA | TRBD1 | TRBV5-1 | CASSLGQGASGANVLTF | TGCGCCAGCAGCTTGGGACAGGGGGCTTCTGGGGCCAACGTCCTGACTTTC
TRBJ1-1 | NA | NA | TRBV19 | CASSPRLENTEAFF | TGTGCCAGTAGTCCACGGCTAGAGAACACTGAAGCTTTCTTT
TRBJ2-3 | NA | TRBD1 | TRBV5-1 | CASSSLDRGGTDTQYF | TGCGCCAGCAGCTCCTTGGACAGGGGCGGGACAGATACGCAGTATTTT
TRBJ2-5 | NA | NA | TRBV2 | CASNRGITVETQYF | TGTGCCAGCAATCGGGGAATAACTGTGGAGACCCAGTACTTC
TRBJ1-1 | NA | NA | TRBV6-5 | CASSYSLDLNTEAFF | TGTGCCAGCAGTTACTCGCTGGACTTAAACACTGAAGCTTTCTTT
TRBJ2-2 | few | TRBD2 | TRBV7-3 | CASSFTGTSGTGELFF | TGTGCCAGCAGCTTCACCGGGACTAGCGGCACCGGGGAGCTGTTTTTT
TRBJ1-5 | NA | NA | TRBV2 | CASIGNSNQPQHF | TGTGCCAGCATCGGTAATAGCAATCAGCCCCAGCATTTT
TRBJ2-5 | NA | TRBD1 | TRBV2 | CASSETGAAQYF | TGTGCCAGCAGTGAGACAGGGGCGGCCCAGTACTTC
TRBJ2-3 | NA | NA | TRBV28 | CASTLTTGTDTQYF | TGTGCCAGCACCCTAACCACGGGCACAGATACGCAGTATTTT
TRBJ1-4 | NA | NA | TRBV27 | CASSLGRETNEKLFF | TGTGCCAGCAGTTTAGGGCGGGAAACAAATGAAAAACTGTTTTTT
TRBJ1-1 | NA | NA | TRBV9 | CASSRGAGTEAFF | TGTGCCAGCAGTCGTGGGGCAGGGACTGAAGCTTTCTTT
TRBJ2-6 | NA | TRBD1 | TRBV4-2 | CASSQDHQGAGANVLTF | TGTGCCAGCAGCCAAGATCACCAGGGGGCTGGGGCCAACGTCCTGACTTTC
TRBJ1-4 | NA | NA | TRBV28 | CASSSLGAGNEKLFF | TGTGCCAGCAGTTCCTTGGGTGCGGGTAATGAAAAACTGTTTTTT
TRBJ1-2 | NA | NA | TRBV27 | CASSLQRNYGYTF | TGTGCCAGCAGTTTACAGCGTAACTATGGCTACACCTTC
TRBJ1-5 | NA | TRBD1 | TRBV6-1 | CASSESKQGGSNQPQHF | TGTGCCAGCAGTGAGTCGAAGCAGGGGGGTAGCAATCAGCCCCAGCATTTT
TRBJ1-1 | NA | NA | TRBV12-5 | CASGLQGKDTEAFF | TGTGCTAGTGGTTTGCAGGGGAAGGACACTGAAGCTTTCTTT
TRBJ2-3 | NA | TRBD1 | TRBV27 | CASSPRQGAATDTQYF | TGTGCCAGCAGTCCTAGACAGGGGGCGGCCACAGATACGCAGTATTTT
TRBJ2-2 | NA | NA | TRBV6-5 | CASTKGSLLGELFF | TGTGCCAGCACCAAGGGGTCTCTTTTGGGGGAGCTGTTTTTT
TRBJ1-2 | NA | NA | TRBV28 | CATFGSGENYGYTF | TGTGCCACCTTCGGATCGGGGGAAAACTATGGCTACACCTTC
TRBJ1-5 | NA | TRBD1 | TRBV6-5 | CASSPGQGGQPQHF | TGTGCCAGCAGTCCGGGACAGGGAGGTCAGCCCCAGCATTTT
TRBJ2-3 | NA | TRBD1 | TRBV7-2 | CASSPAGGIDTQYF | TGTGCCAGCAGCCCCGCAGGGGGCATAGATACGCAGTATTTT
TRBJ1-5 | NA | NA | TRBV19 | CASSIDRGVRGNQPQHF | TGTGCCAGTAGTATAGATCGGGGGGTTCGTGGCAATCAGCCCCAGCATTTT
TRBJ2-1 | NA | NA | TRBV4-2 | CASSRMTSGGHNEQFF | TGTGCCAGCAGCCGAATGACTAGTGGAGGGCACAATGAGCAGTTCTTC
TRBJ2-6 | NA | NA | TRBV4-2 | CASSQDRGSGANVLTF | TGTGCCAGCAGCCAAGATCGGGGTTCTGGGGCCAACGTCCTGACTTTC
TRBJ2-2 | few | NA | TRBV9 | CASSVVSTGELFF | TGTGCCAGCAGCGTAGTCAGCACCGGGGAGCTGTTTTTT
TRBJ1-6 | NA | TRBD1 | TRBV13 | CASSFSGTGSYNSPLHF | TGTGCCAGCAGCTTTTCCGGGACAGGCTCCTATAATTCACCCCTCCACTTT
TRBJ1-6 | NA | TRBD1 | TRBV2 | CASSVGQNSPLHF | TGTGCCAGCAGTGTGGGACAGAATTCACCCCTCCACTTT
TRBJ1-6 | once | NA | TRBV19 | CASSIQVFNSPLHF | TGTGCCAGTAGTATACAGGTCTTTAATTCACCCCTCCACTTT
TRBJ1-2 | NA | TRBD1 | TRBV5-1 | CASSLGTGNNYGYTF | TGCGCCAGCAGCCTAGGGACAGGAAATAACTATGGCTACACCTTC
TRBJ2-7 | NA | NA | TRBV7-8 | CASSLVIRGPSYEQYF | TGTGCCAGCAGCTTAGTAATCAGGGGTCCTTCCTACGAGCAGTACTTC
TRBJ2-7 | NA | TRBD2 | TRBV11-2 | CASSSDPGLAGSYEQYF | TGTGCCAGCAGCTCAGATCCGGGACTAGCGGGCTCCTACGAGCAGTACTTC
TRBJ2-1 | NA | NA | TRBV28 | CASSLLARNNEQFF | TGTGCCAGCAGTTTACTAGCGAGAAACAATGAGCAGTTCTTC
TRBJ1-2 | NA | TRBD1 | TRBV30 | CAWVPDRAGGYTF | TGTGCCTGGGTACCCGACAGGGCTGGGGGCTACACCTTC
TRBJ1-5 | NA | TRBD1 | TRBV19 | CASEVPGQGNQPQHF | TGTGCCAGCGAAGTACCGGGACAGGGGAACCAGCCCCAGCATTTT
TRBJ1-1 | NA | NA | TRBV19 | CASSTRGGKAEAFF | TGTGCCAGTAGTACCAGGGGTGGAAAGGCTGAAGCTTTCTTT
TRBJ2-2 | NA | NA | TRBV7-8 | CASSLYEGPGELFF | TGTGCCAGCAGCTTATATGAGGGCCCCGGGGAGCTGTTTTTT
TRBJ1-1 | few | NA | TRBV27 | CASSPGESPTEAFF | TGTGCCAGCAGTCCCGGTGAGTCGCCCACTGAAGCTTTCTTT
TRBJ1-2 | NA | NA | TRBV7-6 | CASSLFAVADPALGGYTF | TGTGCCAGCAGCTTATTTGCGGTTGCAGACCCAGCCTTGGGTGGCTACACCTTC
TRBJ1-3 | NA | TRBD1 | TRBV30 | CAWSADRGHGNTIYF | TGTGCCTGGAGCGCGGACAGGGGGCATGGAAACACCATATATTTT